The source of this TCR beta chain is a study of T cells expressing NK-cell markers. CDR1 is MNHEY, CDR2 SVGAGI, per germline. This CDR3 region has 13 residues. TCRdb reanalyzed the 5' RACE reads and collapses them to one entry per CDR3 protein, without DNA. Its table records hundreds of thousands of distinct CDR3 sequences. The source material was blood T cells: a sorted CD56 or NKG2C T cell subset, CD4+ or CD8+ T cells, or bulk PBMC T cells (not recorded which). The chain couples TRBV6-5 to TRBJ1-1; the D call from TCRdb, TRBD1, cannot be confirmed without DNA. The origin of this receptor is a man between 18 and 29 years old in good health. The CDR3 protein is CASTTPGIHLAFF.